This is a list of T cell receptor beta chains from one sample in a study of blood T cell repertoires in COVID-19. Clones were read by immunoSEQ multiplex PCR, and TCRdb kept only the in-frame ones, dropping some. The data show some 190,000 clones, around 84% seen once. Sequencing used PBMCs or T cells enriched from blood (not recorded which). All receptors come from a man younger than 40 with acute COVID-19. Each CDR3 is given with its conserved first and last residue. The D gene is left open where the match is weak. Size is omitted from some rows. Given values are once, few, many or a class for expanded clones.

-,TRBV5-6,TRBD1,TRBJ2-1,CASSPTGEVLNEQFF,TGTGCCAGCAGCCCGACAGGGGAGGTCCTCAATGAGCAGTTCTTC
-,TRBV11-2,-,TRBJ2-1,CASSMVSDEQFF,TGTGCCAGCAGCATGGTCAGCGATGAGCAGTTCTTC
-,TRBV14,TRBD1,TRBJ1-1,CASSQTQGAEAFF,TGTGCCAGCAGCCAGACACAGGGGGCTGAAGCTTTCTTT
-,TRBV10-3,TRBD1,TRBJ1-1,CATHRGRSGTEAFF,TGTGCCACTCACAGGGGGCGTAGCGGCACTGAAGCTTTCTTT
-,TRBV19,TRBD1,TRBJ1-1,CASTRTGKRTEAFF,TGTGCCAGTACCCGGACAGGGAAGAGAACTGAAGCTTTCTTT
-,TRBV7-2,-,TRBJ1-2,CASKLSGANYGYTF,TGTGCCAGCAAACTTAGCGGCGCTAACTATGGCTACACCTTC
-,TRBV5-1,-,TRBJ2-7,CASKSGKGSYEQYF,TGCGCCAGCAAATCAGGGAAGGGATCCTACGAGCAGTACTTC
-,TRBV9,TRBD1,TRBJ1-4,CASSVVSRGTGDEKLFF,TGTGCCAGCAGCGTAGTCTCTCGGGGGACAGGGGATGAAAAACTGTTTTTT
few,TRBV6-2/TRBV6-3,TRBD1,TRBJ1-5,CASSYSGTGGNQPQHF,TGTGCCAGCAGTTACTCTGGGACAGGGGGCAATCAGCCCCAGCATTTT
-,TRBV9,TRBD1,TRBJ1-2,CASSPGDRPAHYGYTF,TGTGCCAGCAGCCCGGGGGACAGGCCGGCCCACTATGGCTACACCTTC
-,TRBV5-1,-,TRBJ1-5,CASSLSSGQPQHF,TGCGCCAGCAGCTTGTCGAGCGGGCAGCCCCAGCATTTT
few,TRBV30,TRBD2,TRBJ2-5,CAWSGVGGSVETQYF,TGTGCCTGGAGTGGGGTGGGGGGGTCAGTGGAGACCCAGTACTTC
-,TRBV2,TRBD1,TRBJ1-4,CASRETGGPEKLFF,TGTGCCAGCAGGGAGACAGGGGGCCCTGAAAAACTGTTTTTT
-,TRBV11-2,TRBD1,TRBJ1-6,CASSLNRDREYSPLHF,TGTGCCAGCAGCTTAAATAGGGACAGGGAATATTCACCCCTCCACTTT
-,TRBV9,TRBD2,TRBJ2-2,CASSVSEGAGNGELFF,TGTGCCAGCAGCGTATCCGAGGGAGCGGGGAACGGGGAGCTGTTTTTT
once,TRBV25-1,-,TRBJ2-2,CASEWDLNTGELFF,TGTGCCAGCGAGTGGGACTTGAACACCGGGGAGCTGTTTTTT
-,TRBV6-1,TRBD2,TRBJ2-7,CASSEGLPYEQYF,TGTGCCAGCAGTGAGGGACTACCGTACGAGCAGTACTTC
-,TRBV4-1,TRBD1,TRBJ2-5,CASSQGTGVGEETQYF,TGCGCCAGCAGCCAAGGAACAGGGGTGGGGGAAGAGACCCAGTACTTC
-,TRBV5-4,TRBD1,TRBJ2-7,CASSLGQGRFVDEQYF,TGTGCCAGCAGCTTGGGACAGGGACGTTTCGTAGACGAGCAGTACTTC
-,TRBV4-1,-,TRBJ2-5,CASSQVRVETQYF,TGCGCCAGCAGCCAAGTGAGGGTGGAGACCCAGTACTTC
-,TRBV14,TRBD2,TRBJ2-1,CASSTSGGAGNEQFF,TGTGCCAGCAGCACTAGCGGGGGGGCCGGGAATGAGCAGTTCTTC
-,TRBV11-2,-,TRBJ2-2,CASSFARGGELFF,TGTGCCAGCAGCTTCGCTAGAGGAGGGGAGCTGTTTTTT
-,TRBV3-1/TRBV3-2,-,TRBJ1-1,CASSQTGSAFF,TGTGCCAGCAGCCAAACAGGGTCGGCTTTCTTT
-,TRBV5-4,TRBD1,TRBJ1-2,CASSLLGQGDYGYTF,TGTGCCAGCAGCTTGTTGGGACAGGGGGACTATGGCTACACCTTC
-,TRBV28,-,TRBJ1-1,CASSNRGGNTEAFF,TGTGCCAGCAGCAACCGCGGCGGGAACACTGAAGCTTTCTTT
-,TRBV28,TRBD1,TRBJ2-7,CASSSTIQGGSYEQYF,TGTGCCAGCAGTTCTACGATACAGGGGGGCTCCTACGAGCAGTACTTC
-,TRBV3-1/TRBV3-2,-,TRBJ2-7,CASSQDLVSYEQYF,TGTGCCAGCAGCCAAGATCTGGTTAGTTACGAGCAGTACTTC
-,TRBV9,TRBD2,TRBJ2-7,CASSLLGGALEQYF,TGTGCCAGCAGCCTCCTCGGGGGGGCCCTCGAGCAGTACTTC
-,TRBV19,-,TRBJ2-3,CASRGTTDTQYF,TGTGCCAGTAGGGGGACTACAGATACGCAGTATTTT
once,TRBV5-1,TRBD1,TRBJ1-1,CASSLAGQTSEAFF,TGCGCCAGCAGCTTGGCGGGACAGACCAGTGAAGCTTTCTTT
-,TRBV3-1/TRBV3-2,-,TRBJ2-1,CASSQDLRGNAEQFF,TGTGCCAGCAGCCAAGACCTACGAGGTAATGCAGAGCAGTTCTTC
-,TRBV3-1/TRBV3-2,TRBD1,TRBJ1-1,CASSQPGQGADEAFF,TGTGCCAGCAGCCAACCGGGACAGGGCGCGGATGAAGCTTTCTTT
-,TRBV3-1/TRBV3-2,-,TRBJ1-4,CASSHGQTATNEKLFF,TGTGCCAGCAGCCATGGACAGACTGCAACTAATGAAAAACTGTTTTTT
once,TRBV12-5,-,TRBJ1-5,CASGRTDFNQPQHF,TGTGCTAGTGGACGGACAGACTTTAATCAGCCCCAGCATTTT
-,TRBV10-3,TRBD2,TRBJ2-3,CAISQAGGLQTSTDTQYF,TGTGCCATCAGTCAAGCGGGGGGCCTCCAGACTAGCACAGATACGCAGTATTTT
-,TRBV11-2,-,TRBJ1-5,CASSLTAFNQPQHF,TGTGCCAGCAGCTTGACAGCATTCAATCAGCCCCAGCATTTT
-,TRBV19,TRBD1,TRBJ1-5,CASRDRSYSNQPQHF,TGTGCCAGTAGGGACAGGAGTTATAGCAATCAGCCCCAGCATTTT
-,TRBV5-1,-,TRBJ2-7,CASSLDTSNEEQYF,TGCGCCAGCAGTTTGGACACTAGCAACGAGGAGCAGTACTTC
-,TRBV19,TRBD2,TRBJ2-1,CASSMGSGGAGEQFF,TGTGCCAGTAGTATGGGGAGCGGGGGGGCCGGTGAGCAGTTCTTC
-,TRBV5-1,-,TRBJ1-2,CASSSLQGIYGYTF,TGCGCCAGCAGCTCGCTGCAGGGAATCTATGGCTACACCTTC
-,TRBV27,TRBD1,TRBJ1-4,CASSRDSLYNEKLFF,TGTGCCAGCAGCCGGGACAGCCTATATAATGAAAAACTGTTTTTT
-,TRBV5-4,-,TRBJ1-1,CASSPSGARNTEAFF,TGTGCCAGCAGCCCCTCAGGGGCGCGGAACACTGAAGCTTTCTTT